Here is one T cell receptor beta chain with its context. Its antigen is not identified. This sample was included in a study of OX40 agonist ivuxolimab in advanced cancers. Study details: Patients were infused with ivuxolimab every 2 weeks at 0.01 to 10 mg/kg.

General study points: Partial responders treated at 0.1-3.0 mg/kg exhibited clonal expansion among the lowest measured.

The protocol was immunoSEQ multiplex PCR, while the TCRdb copy is restricted to in-frame clones and leaves out a portion. The repertoire has over 60,000 clones, around 86% of them found once; the top ten carry less than 0.75%. The sampling schedule covered blood at baseline, cycle 4 day 1, and cycle 7 day 1. V lost 1 base to trimming and J lost 3 bases, with 6 bases between them. The germline CDR1 and CDR2 sequences are MNHNS and SASEGT. The CDR3 sequence is 13 residues long. The source material was CD4+ or CD8+ T cells sorted from blood, sampled in a trial of the OX40 agonist ivuxolimab. The sequence derives from an adult with an advanced solid tumor such as melanoma, head and neck, liver or kidney cancer. J is TRBJ1-1 and V is TRBV6-1, with D possibly being TRBD1 (5 bases). The CDR3 DNA is TGTGCCAGCAGTGAAGTAGGGGACACTGAAGCTTTCTTT. It encodes CASSEVGDTEAFF.